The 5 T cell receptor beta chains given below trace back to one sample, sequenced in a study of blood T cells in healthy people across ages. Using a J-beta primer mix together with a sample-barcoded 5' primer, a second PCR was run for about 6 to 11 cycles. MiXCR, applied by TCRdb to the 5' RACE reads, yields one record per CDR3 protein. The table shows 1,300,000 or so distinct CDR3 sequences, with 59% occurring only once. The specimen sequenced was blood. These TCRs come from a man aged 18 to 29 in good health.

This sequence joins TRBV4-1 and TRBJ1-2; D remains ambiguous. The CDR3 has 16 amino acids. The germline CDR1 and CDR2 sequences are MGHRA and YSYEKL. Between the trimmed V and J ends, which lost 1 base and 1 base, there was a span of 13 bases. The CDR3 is CASSQGWAAFNYGYTF. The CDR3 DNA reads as TGCGCCAGCAGCCAAGGTTGGGCGGCGTTTAACTATGGCTACACCTTC.

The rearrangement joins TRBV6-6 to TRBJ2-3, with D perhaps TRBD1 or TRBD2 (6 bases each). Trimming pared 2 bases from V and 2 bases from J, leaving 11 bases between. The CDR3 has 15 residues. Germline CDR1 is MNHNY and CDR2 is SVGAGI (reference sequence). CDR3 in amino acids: CASSYRGRNTDTQYF. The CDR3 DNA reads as TGTGCCAGCAGTTACCGGGGGCGTAACACAGATACGCAGTATTTT.

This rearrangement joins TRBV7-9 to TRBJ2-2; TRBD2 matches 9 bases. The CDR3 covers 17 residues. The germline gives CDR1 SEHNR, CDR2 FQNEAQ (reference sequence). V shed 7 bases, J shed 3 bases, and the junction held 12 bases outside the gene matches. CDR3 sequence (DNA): TGTGCCAGCAACACACTCCCGGGACTAGCAGACACCGGGGAGCTGTTTTTT. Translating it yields CASNTLPGLADTGELFF.

The CDR3 DNA reads as TGTGCCAGCAGCACGGGACAGACTGAAGCTTTCTTT. Translation: CASSTGQTEAFF. The chain combines TRBV6-5 with TRBJ1-1, with 7 positions matching TRBD1. The CDR3 covers 12 residues. Trimming at V came to 6 bases and at J to 5 bases, leaving 3 bases not matched to a gene. Germline V gene data show CDR1 as MNHEY and CDR2 as SVGAGI.

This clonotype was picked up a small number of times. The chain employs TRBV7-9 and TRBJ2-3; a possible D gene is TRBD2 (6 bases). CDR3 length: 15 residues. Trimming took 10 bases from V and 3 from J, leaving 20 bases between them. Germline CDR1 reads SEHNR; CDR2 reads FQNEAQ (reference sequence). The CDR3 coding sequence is TGTGCCAACGCCGGGGTAGGGACTGCGACAGATACGCAGTATTTT. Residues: CANAGVGTATDTQYF.